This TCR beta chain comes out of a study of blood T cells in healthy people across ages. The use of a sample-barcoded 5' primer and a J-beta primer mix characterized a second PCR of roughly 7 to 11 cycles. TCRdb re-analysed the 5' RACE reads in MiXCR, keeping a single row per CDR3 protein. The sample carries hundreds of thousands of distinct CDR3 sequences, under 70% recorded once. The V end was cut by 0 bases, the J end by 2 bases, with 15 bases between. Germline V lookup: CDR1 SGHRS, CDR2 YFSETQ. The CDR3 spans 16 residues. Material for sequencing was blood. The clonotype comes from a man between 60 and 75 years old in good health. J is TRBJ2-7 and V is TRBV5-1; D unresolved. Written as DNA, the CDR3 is TGCGCCAGCAGCTTGGCTGGATCAGCCGTCCCCTACGAGCAGTACTTC. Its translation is CASSLAGSAVPYEQYF. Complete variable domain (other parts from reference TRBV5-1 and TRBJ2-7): KAGVTQTPRYLIKTRGQQVTLSCSPISGHRSVSWYQQTPGQGLQFLFEYFSETQRNKGNFPGRFSGRQFSNSRSEMNVSTLELGDSALYLCASSLAGSAVPYEQYFGPGTRLTVT.